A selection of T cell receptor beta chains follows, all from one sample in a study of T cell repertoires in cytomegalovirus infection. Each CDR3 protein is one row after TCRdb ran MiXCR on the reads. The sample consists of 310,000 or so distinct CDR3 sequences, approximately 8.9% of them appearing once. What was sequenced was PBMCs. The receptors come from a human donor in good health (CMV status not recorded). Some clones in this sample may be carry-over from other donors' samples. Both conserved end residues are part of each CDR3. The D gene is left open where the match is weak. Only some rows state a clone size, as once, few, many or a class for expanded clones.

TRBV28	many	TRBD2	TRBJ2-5	TGTGCCAGCACCGCCAGACTAGCGTCCCAAGAGACCCAGTACTTC	CASTARLASQETQYF
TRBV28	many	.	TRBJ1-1	TGTGCCAGCAGGGTACAGGGCCAACTAACTGAAGCTTTCTTT	CASRVQGQLTEAFF
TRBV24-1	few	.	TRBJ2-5	TGTGCCACCAGTGAGCTGGGTTCCCAGGGAGAGACCCAGTACTTC	CATSELGSQGETQYF
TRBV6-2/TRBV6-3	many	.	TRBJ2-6	TGTGCCAGCAGTTATGACGGGTTCTCTGGGGCCAACGTCCTGACTTTC	CASSYDGFSGANVLTF
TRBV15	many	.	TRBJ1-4	TGTGCCACCAGCAGACGGACTGCCGAAAAACTGTTTTTT	CATSRRTAEKLFF
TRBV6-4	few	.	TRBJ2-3	TGTGCCAGCAGCGCTCAAAGGACGGGGACAGATACGCAGTATTTT	CASSAQRTGTDTQYF
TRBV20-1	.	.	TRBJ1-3	TGCAGTGCTAGACGTCGGACGGAGGTTCACACCATATATTTT	CSARRRTEVHTIYF
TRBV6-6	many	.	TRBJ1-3	TGTGCCAGCAGTTACCCGGGGGATGGAAACACCATATATTTT	CASSYPGDGNTIYF
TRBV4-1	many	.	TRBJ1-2	TGCGCCAGCAGCCAAAGAGGGGATAGCTATGGCTACACCTTC	CASSQRGDSYGYTF
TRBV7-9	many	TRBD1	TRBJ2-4	TGTGCCAGCAGCCCCTTAACGACAGGGGGCACGGACATTCAGTACTTC	CASSPLTTGGTDIQYF
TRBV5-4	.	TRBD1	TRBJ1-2	TGTGCCAGCAGCTTCTCCGGGACAGGGCGCGCTAACTATGGCTACACCTTC	CASSFSGTGRANYGYTF
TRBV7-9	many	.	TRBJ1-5	TGTGCCAGCAGCTTAGGCTATCAGCCCCAGCATTTT	CASSLGYQPQHF
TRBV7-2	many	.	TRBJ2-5	TGTGCCAGCAGCTCCTCCGGGACCGTAAGAACCCAGTACTTC	CASSSSGTVRTQYF
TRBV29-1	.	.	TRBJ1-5	TGCAGCGTCCCGGGTCGGCAGGGGCAGCCCCAGCATTTT	CSVPGRQGQPQHF
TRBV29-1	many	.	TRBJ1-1	TGCAGCGTTGTAGTGGGAGTGAACACTGAAGCTTTCTTT	CSVVVGVNTEAFF
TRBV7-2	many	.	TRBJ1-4	TGTGCCAGCAGCTTAGACTACAGTGAAAAACTGTTTTTT	CASSLDYSEKLFF
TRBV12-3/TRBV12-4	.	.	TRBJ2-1	TGTGCCAGCAGTTCCCCTTTGTACGAGCAGTTCTTC	CASSSPLYEQFF
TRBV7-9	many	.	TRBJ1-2	TGTGCCAGCAGCTTAGAGGGCAGGGCCCTCTATGGCTACACCTTC	CASSLEGRALYGYTF
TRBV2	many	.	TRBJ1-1	TGTGCCAGCAGATTCCTGCTGAACACTGAAGCTTTCTTT	CASRFLLNTEAFF
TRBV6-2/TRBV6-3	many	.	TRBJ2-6	TGTGCCAGCTGGACTCGCCGGTCTGGGGCCAACGTCCTGACTTTC	CASWTRRSGANVLTF
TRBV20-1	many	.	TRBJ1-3	TGCAGTGCTAGGGGCGGATTCTCTGGAAACACCATATATTTT	CSARGGFSGNTIYF
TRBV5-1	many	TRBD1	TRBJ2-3	TGCGCCAGCAGCTTGGCGACAGGGGGCACAGATACGCAGTATTTT	CASSLATGGTDTQYF